This is a list of T cell receptor beta chains from one sample in a study of T cells in Graves' hyperthyroidism and ophthalmopathy. TCRdb itself ran the multiplex PCR reads through MiXCR, one entry per CDR3 protein. The profile shows 85,000 to 110,000 distinct CDR3 sequences, approximately 48% of them singletons. Source material: blood. The receptor set was obtained from a man in his forties with Graves' hyperthyroidism. CDR3s include the opening cysteine and the closing phenylalanine or tryptophan. A D gene is named only where the DNA matches it firmly. Expanded clones are given a class, and other clones once, few, many or no size at all.

size	D	V	J	CDR3	DNA
-	TRBD2	TRBV7-6	TRBJ2-1	CASSKGLAGNEQFF	TGTGCCAGCAGCAAGGGACTAGCGGGGAATGAGCAGTTCTTC
many	-	TRBV7-6	TRBJ1-1	CASSLSPWDTEAFF	TGTGCCAGCAGCTTATCCCCCTGGGACACTGAAGCTTTCTTT
many	-	TRBV11-2	TRBJ2-7	CASSFQGAGSYEQYF	TGTGCCAGCAGCTTCCAGGGCGCTGGATCCTACGAGCAGTACTTC
many	TRBD1	TRBV7-8	TRBJ1-1	CASSTDRRNTEAFF	TGTGCCAGCAGCACGGACAGGCGGAACACTGAAGCTTTCTTT
-	-	TRBV7-7	TRBJ2-3	CASSSPKSASGPSTDTQYF	TGTGCTAGCAGCTCACCCAAGTCGGCGAGCGGGCCGAGCACAGATACGCAGTATTTT
-	TRBD2	TRBV20-1	TRBJ2-5	CSARKRGQETQYF	TGCAGTGCAAGGAAGCGGGGGCAAGAGACCCAGTACTTC
many	-	TRBV19	TRBJ1-3	CASSWTQSSGNTIYF	TGTGCCAGTAGTTGGACTCAGAGCTCTGGAAACACCATATATTTT
many	-	TRBV6-5	TRBJ1-2	CASQNRGSYGYTF	TGTGCCAGCCAAAATCGGGGTTCGTATGGCTACACCTTC
many	-	TRBV6-2/TRBV6-3	TRBJ2-3	CASTDWASTDTQYF	TGTGCCAGCACCGATTGGGCTAGCACAGATACGCAGTATTTT
many	-	TRBV5-4	TRBJ2-5	CASSAGHAQETQYF	TGTGCCAGCAGCGCGGGACATGCCCAAGAGACCCAGTACTTC
many	-	TRBV10-3	TRBJ2-1	CAISALPMASSYNEQFF	TGTGCCATCAGTGCCCTCCCCATGGCGAGCTCCTACAATGAGCAGTTCTTC
-	TRBD2	TRBV20-1	TRBJ2-7	CSASTSGRNEQYF	TGCAGTGCTAGCACTAGCGGAAGGAACGAGCAGTACTTC
-	TRBD2	TRBV7-2	TRBJ2-1	CASSPSLAGFNEQFF	TGTGCCAGCTCACCTTCCTTAGCGGGTTTCAATGAGCAGTTCTTC
-	-	TRBV5-8	TRBJ1-5	CASSSAGGGQPQHF	TGTGCCAGCAGCTCGGCGGGGGGGGGTCAGCCCCAGCATTTT
many	-	TRBV28	TRBJ2-7	CASSLGGDDEQYF	TGTGCCAGCAGTTTAGGAGGGGACGACGAGCAGTACTTC
few	TRBD1	TRBV27	TRBJ2-2	CASGTERNTGELFF	TGTGCCAGCGGGACAGAAAGGAACACCGGGGAGCTGTTTTTT
many	-	TRBV16	TRBJ2-7	CASSQSSGGEQYF	TGTGCCAGCAGCCAATCCAGCGGAGGCGAGCAGTACTTC
many	TRBD1	TRBV30	TRBJ1-6	CAWGQGASPLHF	TGTGCCTGGGGACAGGGTGCTTCACCCCTCCACTTT
many	-	TRBV20-1	TRBJ1-1	CSASLGTTEAFF	TGCAGTGCTAGTCTGGGGACCACTGAAGCTTTCTTT
once	-	TRBV7-6	TRBJ1-5	CASSLAPAGSEHF	TGTGCCAGCAGCTTAGCCCCGGCGGGTTCCGAGCATTTT
-	-	TRBV10-3	TRBJ1-2	CAISEAGGIGYTF	TGTGCCATCAGTGAGGCCGGGGGGATTGGCTACACCTTC
-	-	TRBV2	TRBJ2-1	CASIGASRGSREQFF	TGTGCCAGCATCGGCGCCTCTCGGGGGAGCCGTGAGCAGTTCTTC
many	-	TRBV6-5	TRBJ2-7	CASSYDGGADSYEQYF	TGTGCCAGCAGTTACGATGGGGGGGCGGACTCCTACGAGCAGTACTTC
-	TRBD2	TRBV9	TRBJ2-5	CASGGTSGWEETQYF	TGTGCCAGCGGAGGGACTAGCGGTTGGGAGGAGACCCAGTACTTC
many	-	TRBV20-1	TRBJ2-7	CSARRRSSYEQYF	TGCAGTGCTAGGCGCAGATCCTCCTACGAGCAGTACTTC
-	-	TRBV19	TRBJ1-2	CASSIDTGIGYTF	TGTGCCAGTAGTATAGATACAGGGATCGGCTACACCTTC
-	TRBD1	TRBV12-3/TRBV12-4	TRBJ1-5	CASRPRTGSNQPQHF	TGTGCCAGCAGACCAAGGACAGGGAGCAATCAGCCCCAGCATTTT
many	-	TRBV28	TRBJ2-7	CASSPQGLRIYEQYF	TGTGCCAGCAGTCCACAGGGCTTGAGGATCTACGAGCAGTACTTC
many	-	TRBV20-1	TRBJ1-4	CSASGWEKLFF	TGCAGTGCTAGCGGTTGGGAAAAACTGTTTTTT
many	TRBD1	TRBV10-2	TRBJ1-1	CASRSPDRVGTEAFF	TGCGCCAGCAGATCACCTGACAGGGTAGGCACTGAAGCTTTCTTT
many	-	TRBV7-9	TRBJ2-7	CASSPGGAYEQYF	TGTGCCAGCAGTCCAGGGGGGGCCTACGAGCAGTACTTC
few	-	TRBV28	TRBJ2-1	CASSLTPRGGEQFF	TGTGCCAGCAGTTTGACCCCCAGGGGTGGTGAGCAGTTCTTC
many	-	TRBV19	TRBJ2-7	CASSPRTAYEQYF	TGTGCCAGTAGTCCCCGGACGGCCTACGAGCAGTACTTC
-	-	TRBV10-3	TRBJ2-1	CAIGGTGYNEYLF	TGTGCCATCGGGGGGACGGGCTACAATGAGTACTTATTC
many	-	TRBV7-9	TRBJ1-4	CASSFLGHDEKLFF	TGTGCCAGCAGCTTTCTAGGACACGACGAAAAACTGTTTTTT
-	TRBD1	TRBV29-1	TRBJ2-5	CSADRGEQETQYF	TGCAGCGCGGACAGGGGGGAGCAAGAGACCCAGTACTTC
-	-	TRBV29-1	TRBJ1-1	CSLKDLNTEAFF	TGCAGCTTGAAGGACCTGAACACTGAAGCTTTCTTT
many	TRBD1	TRBV5-4	TRBJ1-6	CASSPRTGQGNSPLHF	TGTGCCAGCAGCCCACGGACGGGACAGGGGAATTCACCCCTCCACTTT
-	TRBD1	TRBV6-5	TRBJ1-1	CASNLRQGPTEAFF	TGTGCCAGCAACCTCCGACAGGGCCCCACTGAAGCTTTCTTT
-	TRBD2	TRBV7-9	TRBJ2-3	CASRGTSGADMQYF	TGCGCCAGCAGGGGGACTAGCGGAGCAGATATGCAGTATTTT
many	-	TRBV7-9	TRBJ2-3	CASSSGDSGTDTQYF	TGTGCCAGCAGCTCGGGGGATTCTGGCACAGATACGCAGTATTTT
many	-	TRBV6-1	TRBJ1-2	CASTLWGRAGYTF	TGTGCCAGCACCTTATGGGGCAGGGCTGGCTACACCTTC
many	-	TRBV19	TRBJ1-1	CASSRDWDTEAFF	TGTGCCAGTAGTCGGGATTGGGACACTGAAGCTTTCTTT
-	-	TRBV20-1	TRBJ2-3	CSARDSSGGETDTQYF	TGCAGTGCTAGAGACAGTAGCGGAGGGGAGACAGATACGCAGTATTTT
-	-	TRBV6-1	TRBJ1-5	CASSLGQSDQPQHF	TGTGCCAGCAGCCTTGGACAGAGTGATCAGCCCCAGCATTTT
once	-	TRBV10-2	TRBJ2-7	CAIVRDVNTGEQVGYEQYF	TGCGCCATCGTAAGGGACGTCAACACCGGGGAGCAGGTCGGGTACGAGCAGTACTTC